This is a list of T cell receptor beta chains from one sample in a study of regulatory T cells in long-lasting Graves disease. MiXCR was run by TCRdb on the multiplex PCR reads, yielding one entry per CDR3 protein. The top ten hold about 8.2% of the sample, which has about 430,000 distinct CDR3 sequences, over 12% seen once. Separately, the same data were catalogued under a study of T cells in Graves' hyperthyroidism and ophthalmopathy.

Sequenced material: peripheral blood mononuclear cells (PBMCs), taken at new diagnosis, from a patient treated with antithyroid drugs. These receptors all stem from a woman aged 40 to 50 with Graves disease. The conserved cysteine and the conserved F or W are not part of the CDR3 here. Part of the rows lack a size; the others show once, few, many or a class for expanded clones.

>TRBJ2-7|TRBV19|many
ASSLRGGEGYEQY
>TRBJ1-2|TRBV7-9|-
ASSSVKAGYT
>TRBJ1-2|TRBV12-3/TRBV12-4|many
ASRRGGAGDYGYT
>TRBJ2-7|TRBV5-1|-
ASSLALAGGGHEQY
>TRBJ2-2|TRBV5-6|-
ASSLMVGKGELF
>TRBJ2-7|TRBV12-3/TRBV12-4|many
ASSFGRDKYEQY
>TRBJ2-2|TRBV5-4|-
ASSLRRVSHTGELF
>TRBJ2-3|TRBV6-1|few
ASSEASPQEDTQY
>TRBJ2-7|TRBV11-2|-
ASSFPPQTYEQY
>TRBJ1-5|TRBV29-1|few
SVANSINQPQH
>TRBJ1-2|TRBV20-1|many
RAGDDYGYT
>TRBJ1-5|TRBV7-8|many
ASSLEGGEQPQH
>TRBJ2-4|TRBV4-2|-
ASSQELAGGLAKNIQY
>TRBJ2-7|TRBV3-1|many
ASSQDPGHSSYEQY
>TRBJ2-7|TRBV20-1|-
SASRGRYEQY
>TRBJ2-3|TRBV9|once
ASSVGVGGDTDTQY
>TRBJ2-1|TRBV28|many
ASSSRGLAYNEQF
>TRBJ2-3|TRBV3-1|many
ASSQKTLRPGRNTQY
>TRBJ1-2|TRBV12-3/TRBV12-4|many
ASSLRQGSDYGYT
>TRBJ1-3|TRBV11-2|many
ASSNRVVFGNTIY
>TRBJ2-7|TRBV20-1|few
SARVTSGSVPGNSAYEQY
>TRBJ1-4|TRBV28|-
ASSSPTGPTNEKLF
>TRBJ1-2|TRBV9|many
ASSVAGDGYT
>TRBJ2-7|TRBV7-8|-
ASGTSGTYEQY
>TRBJ2-3|TRBV28|-
ASSLPLSAGTQPLHRTQY
>TRBJ2-7|TRBV10-3|few
AINPGTSGTYEQY
>TRBJ2-1|TRBV7-9|many
ASSPRLAGDNYNEQF
>TRBJ1-1|TRBV13|-
ASSFGQGLGGTEAF
>TRBJ2-7|TRBV12-3/TRBV12-4|many
ASSPPTSVSYEQY
>TRBJ2-1|TRBV20-1|many
SAREASGSNEQF
>TRBJ2-1|TRBV20-1|many
SAVSGSSVNEQF
>TRBJ2-1|TRBV6-5|many
ASSYSRNEQF
>TRBJ2-1|TRBV10-3|-
AISESGAEPEQF
>TRBJ1-5|TRBV4-1|-
ASGQEGASNQPQH
>TRBJ2-3|TRBV28|-
ASSDGLAGVEDTQY
>TRBJ2-1|TRBV30|-
AWREMTSDNEQF
>TRBJ2-1|TRBV6-6|many
ASSYSRRDSLINEQF
>TRBJ2-1|TRBV2|many
ASRLTSGSEQF
>TRBJ2-6|TRBV5-1|few
ASSGGTTASGANVLT
>TRBJ2-3|TRBV20-1|-
NARDPMEAASTDTQY
>TRBJ1-1|TRBV7-2|many
ASSLGGVTEAF
>TRBJ2-1|TRBV7-3|few
ASSLRGDSYNEQF
>TRBJ2-1|TRBV18|-
ASSGGQILTEQF